This T cell receptor beta chain was obtained from a study of lymphopenia after photon versus proton radiotherapy. The CDR3 runs to 15 residues. Germline CDR1 is SGDLS and CDR2 is YYNGEE. The V end lost 3 bases, the J end lost 0 bases, and 13 bases lay between the germline ends. Measured with immunoSEQ multiplex PCR; TCRdb has only the in-frame clones, and not every one. The sample holds 150,000 to 200,000 clones, around 85% seen once. The receptor was derived from a man aged 45-65 years with gastric cancer. The material sequenced was peripheral blood, taken from a patient treated with photon-based radiotherapy. The chain uses TRBV9 and TRBJ2-7; unclear D gene. The CDR3 here is CASSANGADSYEQYF. The CDR3 DNA sequence: TGTGCCAGCAGCGCCAACGGAGCAGACTCCTACGAGCAGTACTTC.